This TCR beta chain was captured by sequencing in a study of T cells expressing NK-cell markers. Regarding the study as a whole: Also leading the CD3+CD56-NKG2C+ fraction in a handful of donors were these clonotypes.

CDR1 and CDR2 (germline): DFQATT, SNEGSKA (reference sequence). The CDR3 is 13 amino acids. Concerning this clonotype: What it binds is not known.

With the 5' RACE reads reprocessed, TCRdb shows one record per CDR3 protein and no DNA. This repertoire comprises roughly 160,000 distinct CDR3 sequences; its ten largest clones make up approximately 17%. The chain recombines TRBV20-1 with TRBJ1-1. This TCR came from a woman aged 18-69 years in good health. The sample comprised blood T cells: a sorted CD56 or NKG2C T cell subset, CD4+ or CD8+ T cells, or bulk PBMC T cells (not recorded which). The CDR3 here is CSAIDPMNTEAFF.